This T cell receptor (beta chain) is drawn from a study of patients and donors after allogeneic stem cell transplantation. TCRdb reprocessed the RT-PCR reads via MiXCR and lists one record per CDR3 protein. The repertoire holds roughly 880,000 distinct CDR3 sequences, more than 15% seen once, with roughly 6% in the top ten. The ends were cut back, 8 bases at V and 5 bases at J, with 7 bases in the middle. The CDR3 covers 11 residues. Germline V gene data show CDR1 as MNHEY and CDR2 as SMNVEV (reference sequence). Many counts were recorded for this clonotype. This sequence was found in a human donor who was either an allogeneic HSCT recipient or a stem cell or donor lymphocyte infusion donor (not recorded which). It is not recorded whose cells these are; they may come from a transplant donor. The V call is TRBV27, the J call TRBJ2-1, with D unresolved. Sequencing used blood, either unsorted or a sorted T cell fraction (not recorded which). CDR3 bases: TGTGCCAGCTTAGGAAACAATGAGCAGTTCTTC. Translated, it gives CASLGNNEQFF.